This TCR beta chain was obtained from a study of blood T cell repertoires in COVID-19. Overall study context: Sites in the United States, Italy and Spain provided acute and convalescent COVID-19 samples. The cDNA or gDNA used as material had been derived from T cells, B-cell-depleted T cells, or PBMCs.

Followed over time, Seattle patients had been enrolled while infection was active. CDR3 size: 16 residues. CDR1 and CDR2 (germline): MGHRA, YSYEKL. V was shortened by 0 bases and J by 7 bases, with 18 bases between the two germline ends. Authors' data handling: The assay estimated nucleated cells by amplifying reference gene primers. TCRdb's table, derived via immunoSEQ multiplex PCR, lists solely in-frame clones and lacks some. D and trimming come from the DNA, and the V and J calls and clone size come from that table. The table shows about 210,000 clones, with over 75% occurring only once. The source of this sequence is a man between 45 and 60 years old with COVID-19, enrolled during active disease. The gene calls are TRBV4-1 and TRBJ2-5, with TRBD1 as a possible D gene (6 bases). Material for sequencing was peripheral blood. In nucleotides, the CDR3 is TGCGCCAGCAGCCAAGATATCGAGAGTCAAGGGGGGACCCAGTACTTC. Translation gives CASSQDIESQGGTQYF.